The 22 T cell receptor beta chains in this list originate from one sample, sequenced in a study of T cell responses to AZD1222 COVID-19 vaccine. Using immunoSEQ multiplex PCR, the repertoire was profiled, and TCRdb retains in-frame clones only, with some absent. The data show roughly 150,000 clones, 92% seen once. This specimen was peripheral blood, taken 28 days after the second AZD1222 dose. These receptors all come from an adult who received the AZD1222 COVID-19 vaccine.

The count of this clone is one. The chain combines TRBV7-2 with TRBJ1-6; D remains ambiguous. Germline V gene data show CDR1 as SGHTA and CDR2 as FQGNSA. The germline V and J ends were trimmed by 0 bases and 7 bases, with 16 bases remaining between them. The CDR3 has 17 amino acids. CDR3 bases: TGTGCCAGCAGCTTAGCCGCGACGGAAGTTCGGAATTCACCCCTCCACTTT. The encoded protein is CASSLAATEVRNSPLHF.

V usage is TRBV7-9 and J usage is TRBJ1-5; possible D gene TRBD1, 5 bases. The CDR3 sequence is 13 residues long. With 5 bases removed from V and 6 bases from J, the gap between germline ends came to 11 bases. Germline lookup yields CDR1 SEHNR and CDR2 FQNEAQ (reference sequence). The CDR3 protein is CASSPGGGQPQHF. As DNA, the CDR3 is TGTGCCAGCAGCCCCGGGGGGGGTCAGCCCCAGCATTTT.

This clone has a single count. This chain uses TRBV27 with TRBJ1-1; D is ambiguous. Germline V gives CDR1 MNHEY, CDR2 SMNVEV (reference sequence). This CDR3 comprises 16 residues. V lost 2 bases and J lost 5, with 18 bases in between. CDR3 nucleotides: TGTGCCAGCAGTTTAGGAGTGAGATCCTGGAGGACTGAAGCTTTCTTT. Translated: CASSLGVRSWRTEAFF.

The rearrangement joins TRBV6-5 to TRBJ1-1; no clear D. With 1 base removed from V and 1 base from J, the gap between germline ends came to 4 bases. The CDR3 length is 13 residues. The germline gives CDR1 MNHEY, CDR2 SVGAGI. CDR3 loop: CASSYFENTEAFF. DNA of the CDR3: TGTGCCAGCAGTTACTTTGAGAACACTGAAGCTTTCTTT.

The V and J genes are TRBV5-5 and TRBJ1-4, with unresolved D. There are 13 residues in the CDR3. V lost 1 base and J lost 7, with 8 bases in between. Germline-derived CDR1 and CDR2 are SGHKS and YYEKEE (reference sequence). CDR3 sequence: CASSLFSGEKLFF. In DNA, the CDR3 is TGTGCCAGCAGCTTGTTTTCGGGTGAAAAACTGTTTTTT.

The chain combines TRBV5-4 with TRBJ2-3; TRBD2 matches at 11 bases. Germline CDR1 reads SGHNT; CDR2 reads YYREEE (reference sequence). Trimming at V came to 6 bases and at J to 0 bases, leaving 3 bases not matched to a gene. The length of the CDR3 is 15 residues. CDR3 in amino acids: CASTIAGGSTDTQYF. CDR3 bases: TGTGCCAGCACCATAGCGGGAGGGAGCACAGATACGCAGTATTTT.

This chain connects TRBV7-2 to TRBJ1-2; no reliable D call. The germline V gene has CDR1 SGHTA and CDR2 FQGNSA. This CDR3 contains 13 residues. Trimming took 7 bases from V and 4 from J, leaving 13 bases between them. The CDR3 is CASTTSPTYGYTF. The CDR3 region has the DNA TGTGCCAGCACCACCTCTCCTACCTATGGCTACACCTTC.

The gene calls are TRBV7-2 and TRBJ2-5; the D is unclear. V was clipped by 3 bases and J by 4 bases, with 15 bases between them. The CDR3 runs to 15 residues. Germline lookup yields CDR1 SGHTA and CDR2 FQGNSA. CDR3 sequence reads: CASSFDRLSRETQYF. CDR3 nucleotide sequence: TGTGCCAGCAGCTTCGATCGACTTTCGCGAGAGACCCAGTACTTC.

This clone was counted only a few times. The genes are TRBV19 and TRBJ2-3; 8 bases fit TRBD2. Losses at the gene ends were 4 bases for V and 5 bases for J; bases not matched to a gene: 5. The CDR3 consists of 14 residues. Germline CDR1 reads LNHDA; CDR2 reads SQIVND (reference sequence). This CDR3 reads CASSSAGGRDTQYF. CDR3 DNA sequence: TGTGCCAGTAGTAGTGCGGGGGGCAGAGATACGCAGTATTTT.

This rearrangement joins TRBV15 to TRBJ1-2; D not resolved. The CDR3 totals 13 residues. Germline V gene sequence: CDR1 LNHNV, CDR2 YYDKDF (reference sequence). Trimming cost V 0 bases and J 4 bases, with 6 bases left between them. CDR3 sequence: CATSRDRVYGYTF. The CDR3 DNA is TGTGCCACCAGCAGAGACAGAGTCTATGGCTACACCTTC.

This chain joins TRBV7-2 and TRBJ1-5; tentative D call: TRBD1 (6 bases). Trimming pared 0 bases from V and 2 bases from J, leaving 11 bases between. Germline V gene sequence: CDR1 SGHTA, CDR2 FQGNSA. This CDR3 spans 16 amino acids. The DNA of the CDR3 is TGTGCCAGCAGCTTAGCTCAAGGGGGGGGCAATCAGCCCCAGCATTTT. Its translation is CASSLAQGGGNQPQHF.

CDR3 amino acids: CASSQGPGADGELFF. The CDR3 DNA follows: TGCGCCAGCAGCCAAGGGCCGGGGGCGGACGGGGAGCTGTTTTTT. The chain uses TRBV4-1 and TRBJ2-2, with D perhaps being TRBD1 or TRBD2 (6 bases each). The V end was cut by 1 base, the J end by 7 bases, with 13 bases between. This CDR3 contains 15 residues. Germline CDR1 reads MGHRA; CDR2 reads YSYEKL.

V gene TRBV6-5 combines with J gene TRBJ1-1; D gene unclear. Germline V gene data show CDR1 as MNHEY and CDR2 as SVGAGI. V lost 2 bases to trimming and J lost 1 base, with 5 bases between them. The length of the CDR3 is 13 residues. CDR3 residues: CASSYGQNTEAFF. CDR3 coding DNA: TGTGCCAGCAGTTACGGGCAGAACACTGAAGCTTTCTTT.

The V call is TRBV28, the J call TRBJ1-5; no clear D. The CDR3 has 12 residues. The V and J ends lost 3 bases and 7 bases respectively, with 7 bases between them. CDR1 and CDR2 from the germline V gene are MDHEN and SYDVKM. This chain's CDR3 is CASSFDEQPQHF. CDR3 coding DNA: TGTGCCAGCAGTTTTGACGAACAGCCCCAGCATTTT.

This chain connects TRBV29-1 to TRBJ1-1; TRBD1 aligns across 7 bases. Germline CDR1 and CDR2: SQVTM and ANQGSEA. The CDR3 loop spans 14 amino acids. After removal of 3 bases from V and 0 bases from J, the junction contained 4 bases not matched to a gene. The CDR3 nucleotides read TGCAGCGTTGACGCAGGGGGGTTGAACACTGAAGCTTTCTTT. Protein sequence: CSVDAGGLNTEAFF.

The chain links TRBV11-2 to TRBJ1-2; maybe TRBD1 (5 bases). V shed 4 bases and J shed 4 bases, with 16 bases lying between them. The CDR3 spans 15 residues. Per the germline V gene, CDR1 is SGHAT and CDR2 is FQNNGV. As DNA, the CDR3 is TGTGCCAGCAGCTCTCCAGGGCTTGGTGGCTATGGCTACACCTTC. Its translation: CASSSPGLGGYGYTF.

The chain recombines TRBV6-1 with TRBJ1-5; TRBD1 matches 7 bases. V was pared by 4 bases and J by 1 base, with 7 bases of the junction left unmatched. Per germline, CDR1 MNHNS and CDR2 SASEGT. This CDR3 has 16 residues. In DNA form, the CDR3 reads TGTGCCAGCAGTGTCCGGGACAGCAGGAGCAATCAGCCCCAGCATTTT. Its translation is CASSVRDSRSNQPQHF.

The chain is built from TRBV4-1 and TRBJ1-4; no clear D gene. The CDR3 loop spans 16 amino acids. The V end was cut by 6 bases, the J end by 8 bases, with 22 bases between. Per germline, CDR1 MGHRA and CDR2 YSYEKL. CDR3 region: CASRPREPGQGEKLFF. The DNA of the CDR3 is TGCGCCAGCAGACCAAGAGAACCTGGGCAAGGAGAAAAACTGTTTTTT.

The rearrangement links TRBV6-2 or TRBV6-3 to TRBJ2-5; D not resolved. The CDR3 totals 15 residues. CDR1 MNHEY and CDR2 SVGEGT come from the germline V gene. Trimming stripped 5 bases from V and 1 base from J, with 14 bases between. For the CDR3, the DNA is TGTGCCAGCAGTCAATCAATCTCCTTCCAAGAGACCCAGTACTTC. Its protein product is CASSQSISFQETQYF.

The chain is built from TRBV5-6 and TRBJ1-1, with D maybe TRBD1 (5 bases). The V gene's germline CDR1 is SGHDT and CDR2 YYEEEE. Between the trimmed V and J ends, which lost 4 bases and 5 bases, there was a span of 9 bases. This CDR3 spans 12 amino acids. The CDR3 DNA sequence: TGTGCCAGCAGCGGGGCATGGACTGAAGCTTTCTTT. Its translation: CASSGAWTEAFF.

The V and J genes are TRBV24-1 and TRBJ1-3; D remains unclear. This CDR3 is built from 16 residues. In germline, CDR1 is KGHDR, CDR2 SFDVKD. The germline V and J ends were trimmed by 2 bases and 0 bases, with 10 bases remaining between them. In DNA, the CDR3 is TGTGCCACCAGTGATTCCGGGATCCACTCTGGAAACACCATATATTTT. This encodes CATSDSGIHSGNTIYF.

In regard to this clone: The same CDR3 is also encoded by other DNA sequences in this sample. V usage is TRBV12-3 or TRBV12-4 and J usage is TRBJ1-2; D unclear. V was pared by 6 bases and J by 7 bases, with 12 bases between. The CDR3 totals 12 residues. The CDR3 is CASSPGGGGYTF. The CDR3 bases are TGTGCCAGCAGCCCCGGCGGCGGTGGCTACACCTTC.